Shown below are 14 T cell receptor beta chains from a single sample sequenced in a study of cytomegalovirus exposure and HLA in healthy donors. PCR was performed using 60 Vbeta and 13 Jbeta primers. Only in-frame clones appear in the TCRdb table, and some are missing; sequencing was by immunoSEQ multiplex PCR. The sample data list some 130,000 clones. Sequencing used PBMCs. The source of these receptors is a man aged 18 to 30 in good health and CMV-seronegative.

The V and J genes are TRBV28 and TRBJ2-7; D may be TRBD1 (6 bases). V was pared by 6 bases and J by 1 base, with 10 bases between. The CDR3 runs 13 residues. Germline V gene data show CDR1 as MDHEN and CDR2 as SYDVKM. The CDR3 sequence: CASRPGQSYEQYF. The CDR3 DNA reads TGTGCCAGCAGACCGGGACAATCCTACGAGCAGTACTTC.

The chain is built from TRBV28 and TRBJ2-5; 8 nucleotides align to TRBD2. V lost 6 bases to trimming and J lost 2 bases; unmatched junction nucleotides: 14. The CDR3 sequence is 17 residues long. Per germline, CDR1 MDHEN and CDR2 SYDVKM. In DNA form, the CDR3 reads TGTGCCAGCAGCCCTAGACTAGCGCTTGGGCGACAAGAGACCCAGTACTTC. This sequence encodes CASSPRLALGRQETQYF. The variable domain in full, completed from reference TRBV28 and TRBJ2-5, reads DVKVTQSSRYLVKRTGEKVFLECVQDMDHENMFWYRQDPGLGLRLIYFSYDVKMKEKGDIPEGYSVSREKKERFSLILESASTNQTSMYLCASSPRLALGRQETQYFGPGTRLLVL.

The V and J genes are TRBV28 and TRBJ1-5; TRBD1 matches at 11 bases. The CDR3 is 14 residues long. CDR1 and CDR2 from the germline V gene are MDHEN and SYDVKM. J was trimmed by 4 bases and V by 5 bases; bases with no gene match: 1. The CDR3 DNA reads TGTGCCAGCAGTGGACAGGGGGCTAATCAGCCCCAGCATTTT. This codes for CASSGQGANQPQHF.

The chain links TRBV4-1 to TRBJ1-1; the match to TRBD1 covers 9 bases. The CDR3 contains 17 residues. The V gene end was trimmed by 0 bases and the J gene end by 3 bases; junction bases not matched to a gene: 8. The germline CDR1 and CDR2 sequences are MGHRA and YSYEKL. The CDR3 is CASSQDHPRQGDTEAFF. CDR3 nucleotide sequence: TGCGCCAGCAGCCAAGACCACCCGAGACAGGGGGACACTGAAGCTTTCTTT.

The chain has TRBV5-1 and TRBJ2-7; TRBD1 is a possible D gene (6 bases). Between the trimmed V and J ends, which lost 4 bases and 2 bases, there was a span of 13 bases. The CDR3 loop spans 14 amino acids. Germline V gene data show CDR1 as SGHRS and CDR2 as YFSETQ. CDR3 nucleotides: TGCGCCAGCAGCACCTTGACAGGCCCCTACGAGCAGTACTTC. Protein: CASSTLTGPYEQYF.

CDR3 amino acids: CASSQGQANTGELFF. The CDR3 nucleotides are TGTGCCAGCAGCCAGGGACAAGCGAACACCGGGGAGCTGTTTTTT. The chain joins TRBV7-8 to TRBJ2-2; D may be TRBD1 (6 bases). Trimming removed 5 bases at V and 0 bases at J, with 10 bases between. The CDR3 runs to 15 residues. Germline V lookup: CDR1 SGHVS, CDR2 FQNEAQ.

The gene calls are TRBV28 and TRBJ1-2; a possible D gene is TRBD1 (6 bases). This CDR3 spans 13 amino acids. Germline V gene sequence: CDR1 MDHEN, CDR2 SYDVKM. V was pared by 2 bases and J by 5 bases, with 9 bases between. CDR3 nucleotide sequence: TGTGCCAGCAGTTTAGACGGACAGTATGGCTACACCTTC. Its translation: CASSLDGQYGYTF.

The chain joins TRBV7-6 to TRBJ2-1, with D possibly TRBD1 on 6 matching bases. V was pared by 5 bases and J by 10 bases, with 24 bases between. This CDR3 has 16 residues. Germline CDR1 is SGHVS and CDR2 is FNYEAQ. The CDR3 nucleotides read TGTGCCAGCAGCCCCGCACAGGGTACCATCACGGGGGAGCAGTTCTTC. Protein product: CASSPAQGTITGEQFF.

CDR3 loop: CASRTGVYEQYF. The CDR3 DNA sequence: TGTGCCAGCAGAACAGGGGTCTACGAGCAGTACTTC. The chain uses TRBV6-6 and TRBJ2-5; TRBD1 matches at 7 bases. Matching the DNA end better, TRBJ2-7 makes the J call doubtful. Germline V gene lookup returns CDR1 MNHNY and CDR2 SVGAGI (reference sequence). The CDR3 consists of 12 residues.

The chain combines TRBV25-1 with TRBJ2-1, with 11 bases that match TRBD2. The CDR3 sequence is 16 residues long. Germline CDR1 is MGHDK and CDR2 is SYGVNS. The ends lost 5 bases at V and 5 bases at J; junction bases unmatched: 8. Written as DNA, the CDR3 is TGTGCCAGCAGTCGGCTAGCGGGAGGATGGGACAATGAGCAGTTCTTC. Translated, it gives CASSRLAGGWDNEQFF.

The gene calls are TRBV29-1 and TRBJ2-1, with D perhaps matching TRBD1 (6 bases). The CDR3 is 13 amino acids. V was cut by 7 bases and J by 5 bases, with 15 bases left in between. Germline CDR1 reads SQVTM; CDR2 reads ANQGSEA. CDR3 in DNA: TGCAGCGCCGGGACACGGACAAACAATGAGCAGTTCTTC. Amino acid sequence: CSAGTRTNNEQFF.

This rearrangement joins TRBV15 to TRBJ2-7, with 8 bases matching TRBD2. The germline V gene has CDR1 LNHNV and CDR2 YYDKDF (reference sequence). V lost 4 bases and J lost 4; bases outside the gene matches: 9. The CDR3 length is 15 residues. As DNA, the CDR3 is TGTGCCACCAGCACCTACATCACTAGCGGATACGAGCAGTACTTC. Translation gives CATSTYITSGYEQYF.

This rearrangement joins TRBV28 to TRBJ1-4; the D gene is possibly TRBD1 (5 bases). The CDR3 extends over 15 amino acids. The germline V gene has CDR1 MDHEN and CDR2 SYDVKM. V was trimmed by 10 bases and J by 3 bases, leaving 18 bases between them. CDR3 sequence reads: CATGDGGDPNEKLFF. Written as DNA, the CDR3 is TGTGCCACCGGCGACGGAGGGGACCCTAATGAAAAACTGTTTTTT. Full variable domain (outside the CDR3, taken from reference TRBV28 and TRBJ1-4): DVKVTQSSRYLVKRTGEKVFLECVQDMDHENMFWYRQDPGLGLRLIYFSYDVKMKEKGDIPEGYSVSREKKERFSLILESASTNQTSMYLCATGDGGDPNEKLFFGSGTQLSVL.

The chain has TRBV28 and TRBJ1-2; unclear D gene. V was cut by 2 bases and J by 9 bases, with 10 bases left in between. CDR1 and CDR2 (germline): MDHEN, SYDVKM. The CDR3 runs to 12 residues. The chain's CDR3 is CASSLSSPSYTF. Here the CDR3 DNA reads TGTGCCAGCAGTTTAAGTAGTCCGAGCTACACCTTC.